This paragraph reports one TCR beta chain. The antigen is undetermined. One junction end disagrees with the germline gene, perhaps due to a read error. These data originate in a study of beta chain features in type 1 diabetes. Broader study findings: Shorter TCRB CDR3s, moderately but significantly so, were found in Type 1 diabetes patients in all four CD4+ subsets. HLA effects on TCRB rearrangement stayed unresolved here.

Blood was drawn once from each donor into heparinised tubes. The draws averaged about 120 mL. All of the isolated RNA was reverse transcribed, so expressed TCRB transcripts were sequenced. Data came from immunoSEQ multiplex PCR; TCRdb stores just in-frame clones and leaves some out. The sample has hundreds of thousands of clones; about an eighth are singletons. This clonotype originated in a man in his late teens or twenties with type 1 diabetes. Specimen: naive CD4+ T cells from blood.

The CDR3 loop is CVSSGRHYNSPLHF. The CDR3 DNA is TGTGTCAGCTCGGGGCGGCACTATAATTCACCCCTCCACTTT. The chain couples TRBV28 to TRBJ1-6, with D perhaps matching TRBD1 (5 bases). CDR1 is MDHEN and CDR2 is SYDVKM in the germline V gene. The CDR3 runs 14 residues.